These 21 T cell receptor beta chains were sequenced from one sample in a study of vaccination and CD4 T cells after COVID-19. Sample treatment: approximately 11-day PBMC culture with coronavirus spike peptide pools or control peptides (ViraFEST assay). Once obtained from cultured CD4+ T cells, the DNA was sequenced using the Oncomine TCR Beta short-read assay. MiXCR, run by TCRdb on the PCR reads, gives a single entry per CDR3 protein. This sample has 9,500 to 15,000 distinct CDR3 sequences, with more than 70% found just once. Their antigens remain unidentified. The sample comprised CD4+ T cells from blood, cultured in vitro. The receptors derive from a human donor who had recovered from COVID-19.

The chain joins TRBV19 to TRBJ1-5, with D possibly TRBD1 on 6 matching bases. CDR1 and CDR2 from the germline V gene are LNHDA and SQIVND (reference sequence). The CDR3 is 15 residues long. V shed 6 bases and J shed 0 bases, with 12 bases lying between them. The chain's CDR3 is CASSRGDYSNQPQHF. In nucleotides, the CDR3 is TGTGCCAGTAGCAGGGGCGACTATAGCAATCAGCCCCAGCATTTT.

The chain recombines TRBV25-1 with TRBJ1-1; TRBD1 matches 9 bases. The germline gives CDR1 MGHDK, CDR2 SYGVNS. The length of the CDR3 is 15 residues. V dropped 4 bases and J dropped 1; count of bases not matched to a gene: 4. The CDR3 DNA is TGTGCCAGCAGTGTTCGGACAGGGGCGAACACTGAAGCTTTCTTT. Translating gives CASSVRTGANTEAFF.

V is TRBV30 and J is TRBJ2-3, with TRBD1 as a possible D gene (6 bases). The germline V gene encodes CDR1 GTSNPN and CDR2 SVGIG (reference sequence). V lost 2 bases and J 4 bases, leaving 13 bases between the germline ends. The CDR3 has 14 residues. CDR3 sequence: CAWSRQAGADTQYF. DNA for the CDR3: TGTGCCTGGAGTCGACAGGCAGGTGCAGATACGCAGTATTTT.

The chain employs TRBV28 and TRBJ1-5; D perhaps matches TRBD1 (6 bases). Trimming stripped 3 bases from V and 4 bases from J, with 13 bases between. The germline V gene encodes CDR1 MDHEN and CDR2 SYDVKM. This CDR3 contains 15 residues. Written as DNA, the CDR3 is TGTGCCAGCAGTTTTGGGGGCGCGTATAATCAGCCCCAGCATTTT. This codes for CASSFGGAYNQPQHF.

The rearrangement links TRBV20-1 to TRBJ2-3; 9 nucleotides align to TRBD2. Germline CDR1 DFQATT, CDR2 SNEGSKA (reference sequence). The CDR3 covers 16 residues. With 1 base clipped from V and 2 bases from J, the junction kept 7 bases outside the gene matches. Here the CDR3 reads CSARGLAGGYTDTQYF. CDR3 in DNA: TGCAGTGCTAGAGGACTGGCGGGAGGGTACACAGATACGCAGTATTTT.

The chain joins TRBV12-3 or TRBV12-4 to TRBJ1-1; maybe TRBD1 (5 bases). The CDR3 spans 14 residues. Trimming removed 7 bases from V and 6 bases from J, with 18 bases in between. CDR3 in amino acids: CASTVTDGKAEAFF. DNA of the CDR3: TGTGCCAGCACAGTGACAGACGGAAAGGCTGAAGCTTTCTTT.

The genes are TRBV12-3 or TRBV12-4 and TRBJ1-2; D remains ambiguous. The CDR3 contains 11 residues. The V gene lost 3 bases and the J gene lost 8 bases, with 7 bases spanning the gap. The CDR3 DNA sequence: TGTGCCAGCAGTTTTCCGGGAGGCTACACCTTC. This translates into CASSFPGGYTF.

This chain connects TRBV15 to TRBJ1-1; D is uncertain. The germline CDR1 and CDR2 sequences are LNHNV and YYDKDF (reference sequence). Between the trimmed V and J ends, which lost 0 bases and 4 bases, there was a span of 9 bases. CDR3 length: 14 residues. CDR3 nucleotides: TGTGCCACCAGCAGAGATTGGCTAGGCACTGAAGCTTTCTTT. Translating it yields CATSRDWLGTEAFF.

The chain combines TRBV28 with TRBJ1-5; D gene uncertain. CDR3 length equals 14 residues. Germline assignment: CDR1 MDHEN and CDR2 SYDVKM. Trimming removed 5 bases from V and 2 bases from J, with 10 bases in between. The CDR3 DNA is TGTGCCAGCAGTGTGTCTAGGGGCAATCAGCCCCAGCATTTT. It translates to CASSVSRGNQPQHF. Complete variable domain (other parts from reference TRBV28 and TRBJ1-5): DVKVTQSSRYLVKRTGEKVFLECVQDMDHENMFWYRQDPGLGLRLIYFSYDVKMKEKGDIPEGYSVSREKKERFSLILESASTNQTSMYLCASSVSRGNQPQHFGDGTRLSIL.

This rearrangement joins TRBV19 to TRBJ1-5, with 8 nucleotides matching TRBD1. CDR1 is LNHDA and CDR2 is SQIVND in the germline V gene (reference sequence). The CDR3 totals 15 residues. Losses at the gene ends were 7 bases for V and 1 base for J; bases not matched to a gene: 6. DNA for the CDR3: TGTGCCAGTATTCCAGGGGGCCCGAGCAATCAGCCCCAGCATTTT. Encoded protein: CASIPGGPSNQPQHF. Full variable domain (remainder filled in from reference TRBV19 and TRBJ1-5): DGGITQSPKYLFRKEGQNVTLSCEQNLNHDAMYWYRQDPGQGLRLIYYSQIVNDFQKGDIAEGYSVSREKKESFPLTVTSAQKNPTAFYLCASIPGGPSNQPQHFGDGTRLSIL.

A word on this clonotype: One junction end does not reproduce the germline sequence, and a read error may be involved. The chain joins TRBV7-2 to TRBJ2-3; TRBD2 agrees at 7 bases. Germline V gene sequence: CDR1 SGHTA, CDR2 FQGNSA. This CDR3 comprises 13 residues. The CDR3 coding sequence is TGTGCCAGCAGCTTAGCAAATAGGGCTAGCGGAAACTTT. This codes for CASSLANRASGNF.

To note about this clonotype: It may be a read error: a sequence one base away is much more abundant. The rearrangement uses TRBV27 and TRBJ2-3; no clear D gene. Germline loops: CDR1 MNHEY, CDR2 SMNVEV (reference sequence). The CDR3 totals 17 residues. The CDR3 nucleotides read TGTGCCAGCAGTTTAGGCCTAAGCTGGCGCCTCACAGATGCGCAGTATTTT. Its translation is CASSLGLSWRLTDAQYF.

This clonotype was observed a handful of times. CDR3 amino acids: CASSKAQGTRGTIYF. As DNA, the CDR3 is TGTGCCAGCAGCAAAGCGCAGGGGACACGCGGGACCATATATTTT. This chain uses TRBV21-1 with TRBJ1-3; the table's TRBD1 call for D was not verified on the DNA. TRBV21-1 is recorded as a pseudogene. This CDR3 comprises 15 residues.

The chain carries TRBV15 and TRBJ2-2; no firm D call. The CDR3 covers 16 residues. The germline V gene has CDR1 LNHNV and CDR2 YYDKDF (reference sequence). V was cut by 2 bases and J by 0 bases, with 10 bases left in between. The CDR3 nucleotides are TGTGCCACCAGCAGAAGGACCTACCCGAACACCGGGGAGCTGTTTTTT. Its translation is CATSRRTYPNTGELFF.

The rearrangement joins TRBV6-2 or TRBV6-3 to TRBJ1-1, with D maybe TRBD1 (6 bases). The germline V gene encodes CDR1 MNHEY and CDR2 SVGEGT. V was trimmed by 6 bases and J by 5 bases, leaving 13 bases between them. CDR3 length: 13 residues. The CDR3 sequence is CASRQGGWTEAFF. In DNA form, the CDR3 reads TGTGCCAGCAGACAGGGAGGGTGGACTGAAGCTTTCTTT.

This chain links TRBV6-2 or TRBV6-3 with TRBJ2-6, with TRBD1 matching 7 bases. V lost 5 bases, J lost 0 bases, and 7 bases stayed unmatched. Germline V CDR1 and CDR2: MNHEY, SVGEGT. The CDR3 has 17 residues. CDR3 sequence (DNA): TGTGCCAGCAGTATACAGGGGTCGACCTCTGGGGCCAACGTCCTGACTTTC. This sequence encodes CASSIQGSTSGANVLTF.

This clonotype was detected only once. The CDR3 spells CSASLQGIKETQYF. The CDR3, as DNA: TGCAGTGCTAGTCTGCAGGGAATTAAAGAGACCCAGTACTTC. The chain uses TRBV20-1 and TRBJ2-5, with a tentative D call TRBD1 (5 bases). Germline V gene data show CDR1 as DFQATT and CDR2 as SNEGSKA (reference sequence). The germline V and J ends were trimmed by 3 bases and 3 bases, with 14 bases remaining between them. The CDR3 is made up of 14 amino acids.

The chain joins TRBV20-1 to TRBJ2-5; 11 nucleotides align to TRBD2. V was pared by 6 bases and J by 3 bases, with 3 bases of the junction left unmatched. CDR1 is DFQATT and CDR2 is SNEGSKA in the germline V gene (reference sequence). The CDR3 is 13 amino acids. CDR3 sequence (DNA): TGCAGTGCACTAGCGGGAGTCGAAGAGACCCAGTACTTC. Protein product: CSALAGVEETQYF.

The DNA of the CDR3 is TGCGCCAGCTCGGGGACAGCCCAAGAGACCCAGTACTTC. Amino acids: CASSGTAQETQYF. This sequence joins TRBV5-1 and TRBJ2-5, with 7 positions matching TRBD1. The CDR3 totals 13 residues. The germline V gene encodes CDR1 SGHRS and CDR2 YFSETQ. V shed 7 bases and J 1 base; nucleotides not matched to a gene: 4.

Only one count was recorded for this clonotype. The V and J genes are TRBV20-1 and TRBJ1-1; perhaps TRBD1 as D (6 bases). CDR1 is DFQATT and CDR2 is SNEGSKA in the germline V gene (reference sequence). V lost 3 bases to trimming and J lost 7 bases, with 15 bases between them. There are 13 residues in the CDR3. The CDR3 protein is CSARFAGVGEAFF. As DNA, the CDR3 is TGCAGTGCTAGGTTCGCAGGGGTAGGTGAAGCTTTCTTT.

The rearrangement links TRBV6-2 or TRBV6-3 to TRBJ1-6; D is unresolved. Germline CDR1 MNHEY, CDR2 SVGEGT. With 2 bases removed from V and 5 bases from J, the gap between germline ends came to 10 bases. CDR3 size: 15 residues. This CDR3 is CASSYETANNSPLHF. CDR3 nucleotide sequence: TGTGCCAGCAGTTACGAGACCGCTAATAATTCACCCCTCCACTTT.